The rows below give T cell receptor beta chains drawn from one sample of a study of cytomegalovirus exposure and HLA in healthy donors. Measured with immunoSEQ multiplex PCR; TCRdb has only the in-frame clones, and not every one. The data contain 90,000 to 110,000 clones, approximately 84% of them seen just once; the ten biggest clones take up around 6%. The sample consisted of PBMCs. All receptors come from a male donor in good health and CMV-seronegative. Each CDR3 is given with its conserved first and last residue. The D gene is left open where the match is weak. The listing skips clone size in some rows; elsewhere it reads once, few, many or a size class.

TRBJ1-1 few . TRBV6-6 TGTGCCAGCAGTTTCGGGGGAGCAGGCACTGAAGCTTTCTTT CASSFGGAGTEAFF
TRBJ2-1 . TRBD2 TRBV7-3 TGTGCCAGCAGCCGGTGGACTAGCGCTTCCTACAATGAGCAGTTCTTC CASSRWTSASYNEQFF
TRBJ2-3 . TRBD1 TRBV28 TGTGCCAGCAGTTCCGGGACAGGCCACACAGATACGCAGTATTTT CASSSGTGHTDTQYF
TRBJ2-1 . TRBD2 TRBV4-2 TGTGCCAGCAGCCAAGATTTCAGCGGGAGGACCTCAAGCTCCTACAATGAGCAGTTCTTC CASSQDFSGRTSSSYNEQFF
TRBJ1-2 . TRBD1 TRBV10-3 TGTGCCATCAGTGTAGGGGGCGCAGGCTATGGCTACACCTTC CAISVGGAGYGYTF
TRBJ2-1 . . TRBV7-8 TGTGCCAGCAGCGACGGACCCGGGAGCAACAATGAGCAGTTCTTC CASSDGPGSNNEQFF
TRBJ2-7 . . TRBV30 TGTGCCCAGATCACGGGGTTAGGCTACGAGCAGTACTTC CAQITGLGYEQYF
TRBJ2-5 . . TRBV19 TGTGCCAGTGGGAGCTGGGGCCAAGAGACCCAGTACTTC CASGSWGQETQYF
TRBJ2-1 . TRBD1 TRBV27 TGTGCCAGCAGTAACGGGGGACAGGGATACAATGAGCAGTTCTTC CASSNGGQGYNEQFF
TRBJ1-1 many TRBD1 TRBV4-2 TGTGCCAGCAGCCAGACAGGGATTGGGGTGAAGAACACTGAAGCTTTCTTT CASSQTGIGVKNTEAFF
TRBJ2-7 once TRBD1 TRBV6-5 TGTGCCAGCAGTTACGGGACAGGGATCTTCTACGAGCAGTACTTC CASSYGTGIFYEQYF
TRBJ2-1 . TRBD2 TRBV7-9 TGTGCCAGCAGTTTACGCCGGACTAGCCAATACAATGAGCAGTTCTTC CASSLRRTSQYNEQFF
TRBJ1-1 . . TRBV7-9 TGTGCCAGCAGTCGGGTATACACTGAAGCTTTCTTT CASSRVYTEAFF
TRBJ2-3 . . TRBV5-6 TGTGCCAGCAGCTTGAGGGTGACTAGAGTCACAGATACGCAGTATTTT CASSLRVTRVTDTQYF
TRBJ1-2 . TRBD1 TRBV27 TGTGCCAGCAGTTTTAGACAGGGTCATGGCTACACCTTC CASSFRQGHGYTF
TRBJ2-5 . . TRBV9 TGTGCCAGCAGCGTCTCAGCTAGCGCGTACCAAGAGACCCAGTACTTC CASSVSASAYQETQYF
TRBJ2-1 . TRBD2 TRBV7-9 TGTGCCAGCAGCCCGGGGGGGTCCTACAATGAGCAGTTCTTC CASSPGGSYNEQFF
TRBJ2-2 . . TRBV5-1 TGCGCCAGCAGTGGAGTCGGGGAGAACACCGGGGAGCTGTTTTTT CASSGVGENTGELFF
TRBJ1-1 . . TRBV5-1 TGCGCCAGCAGCTTGGCAATCCGATCGGACAGTACTGAAGCTTTCTTT CASSLAIRSDSTEAFF
TRBJ1-3 . . TRBV29-1 TGCAGCGTTGCTGTCGCTGGAAACACCATATATTTT CSVAVAGNTIYF
TRBJ1-2 . . TRBV6-5 TGTGCCAGCAGTTACTCGTGGAGGGCTAACTATGGCTACACCTTC CASSYSWRANYGYTF
TRBJ1-6 . . TRBV30 TGTGCCTGGAGTCGGACGGGAGATTCACCCCTCCACTTT CAWSRTGDSPLHF
TRBJ2-5 . TRBD2 TRBV5-1 TGCGCCAGCAGCGCGGGAGCGGCGGGAGGCCAAGAGACCCAGTACTTC CASSAGAAGGQETQYF
TRBJ1-5 . TRBD1 TRBV6-5 TGTGCCAGCAGGCGGGACAGCCGTAATCAGCCCCAGCATTTT CASRRDSRNQPQHF
TRBJ1-6 . . TRBV27 TGTGCCAGTCTACCGGGGAGGGGGAGTATTATGCGAAATTCACCCCTCCACTTT CASLPGRGSIMRNSPLHF
TRBJ1-2 . TRBD1 TRBV14 TGTGCCAGCAGCCAAGATTGGACAGGGAACTATGGCTACACCTTC CASSQDWTGNYGYTF
TRBJ1-4 . . TRBV6-4 TGTGCCAGCAGCCTCAAAGACAGGCTTGGTAATGAAAAACTGTTTTTT CASSLKDRLGNEKLFF
TRBJ1-2 . . TRBV9 TGTGCCAGCAGCGGAGGGAAGGGCTATGGCTACACCTTC CASSGGKGYGYTF
TRBJ2-7 . . TRBV7-6 TGTGCCAGCAGCACCCGGGACACCTACGAGCAGTACTTC CASSTRDTYEQYF
TRBJ2-5 . TRBD1 TRBV27 TGTGCCAGCAGTTTATTCGGGAAGAATAACAGGGGTTGGAGAGAGACCCAGTACTTC CASSLFGKNNRGWRETQYF
TRBJ2-1 few TRBD2 TRBV6-5 TGTGCCAGCAGTTACTCTCCTAGCGGGTCCTACAATGAGCAGTTCTTC CASSYSPSGSYNEQFF
TRBJ2-3 . TRBD2 TRBV2 TGTGCCAGCAGGGGGACTAGCGCGGTAGATACGCAGTATTTT CASRGTSAVDTQYF
TRBJ2-1 few TRBD2 TRBV5-1 TGCGCCAGCAGCTCTCGTGGAGGTTGGCTAGCGGCACGGTCCAATGAGCAGTTCTTC CASSSRGGWLAARSNEQFF
TRBJ2-1 . TRBD2 TRBV29-1 TGCAGCGTTGAGGGGACTAGCGGGAGAGGGGGTGAGCAGTTCTTC CSVEGTSGRGGEQFF
TRBJ2-3 . TRBD2 TRBV30 TGTGCCTGGAGTGGAGCGGGAGGTGGGACAGATACGCAGTATTTT CAWSGAGGGTDTQYF
TRBJ2-1 . . TRBV5-6 TGTGCCAGCAGCTTCCTCACAGGTTTAGGCAATGAGCAGTTCTTC CASSFLTGLGNEQFF
TRBJ2-1 once TRBD2 TRBV4-3 TGCGCCAGCAGCCGATTCCTCCTAGCGGGAGGAGGCAATGAGCAGTTCTTC CASSRFLLAGGGNEQFF
TRBJ2-7 . TRBD1 TRBV25-1 TGTGCCAGCAGTGAATCTAGGACAGGGGGCTACGAGCAGTACTTC CASSESRTGGYEQYF
TRBJ2-3 . . TRBV28 TGTGCCAGCAGTTTGAGGGATACGCAGTATTTT CASSLRDTQYF
TRBJ1-1 . TRBD1 TRBV6-6 TGTGCCAGCGGGGGTGGGACAGGGGAAAGCACTGAAGCTTTCTTT CASGGGTGESTEAFF
TRBJ2-3 . TRBD1 TRBV14 TGTGCCAGCAGCCTAAGGGGGCGTGGGACAGATACGCAGTATTTT CASSLRGRGTDTQYF
TRBJ2-7 once . TRBV6-1 TGTGCCAGCAGTGCTGGGGGCGCCCTCCTCGAGCAGTACTTC CASSAGGALLEQYF
TRBJ1-5 . TRBD1 TRBV30 TGTGCCTGGAGTGAAGGGGGCGCCAACCAGCCCCAGCATTTT CAWSEGGANQPQHF
TRBJ1-2 . . TRBV25-1 TGTGCCAGCAGTCCCCTACAGGGTTGGAGCTATGGCTACACCTTC CASSPLQGWSYGYTF
TRBJ1-4 . TRBD1 TRBV6-5 TGTGCCAGCAGTCCCGGGACAGGGGACGCGGAAAAACTGTTTTTT CASSPGTGDAEKLFF
TRBJ2-1 once TRBD1 TRBV5-8 TGTGCCAGCAGCTTGTTACCACACAGGGGGAGCTCCTACAATGAGCAGTTCTTC CASSLLPHRGSSYNEQFF
TRBJ2-5 . . TRBV28 TGTGCCAGCAGTTTCTTCTCCACTCAAGAGACCCAGTACTTC CASSFFSTQETQYF
TRBJ1-4 once . TRBV7-3 TGTGCCAGCAGCTTAAACCCAATACTCCGAGGCCTCCGAAGTGAATTGGCAACTAATGAAAAACTGTTTTTT CASSLNPILRGLRSELATNEKLFF
TRBJ2-3 . . TRBV2 TGTGCCAGCAGTGAAGGGTTTTGGCGGGGCGGCACAGATACGCAGTATTTT CASSEGFWRGGTDTQYF
TRBJ2-7 . . TRBV27 TGTGCCAGCAGTTTAGGGGGGTCCTACGAGCAGTACTTC CASSLGGSYEQYF